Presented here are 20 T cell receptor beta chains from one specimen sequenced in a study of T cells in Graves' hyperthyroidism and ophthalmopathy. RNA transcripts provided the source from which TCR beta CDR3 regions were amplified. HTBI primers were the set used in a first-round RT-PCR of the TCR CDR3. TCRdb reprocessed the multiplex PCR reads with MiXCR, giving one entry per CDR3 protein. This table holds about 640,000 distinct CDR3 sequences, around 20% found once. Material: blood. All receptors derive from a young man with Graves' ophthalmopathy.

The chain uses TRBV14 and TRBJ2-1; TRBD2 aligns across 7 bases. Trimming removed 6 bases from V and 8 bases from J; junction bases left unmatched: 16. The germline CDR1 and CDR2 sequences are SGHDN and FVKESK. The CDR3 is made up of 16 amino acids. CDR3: CASSQREGGSIDEQFF. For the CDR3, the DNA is TGTGCCAGCAGTCAGAGGGAAGGCGGGAGCATAGATGAGCAGTTCTTC.

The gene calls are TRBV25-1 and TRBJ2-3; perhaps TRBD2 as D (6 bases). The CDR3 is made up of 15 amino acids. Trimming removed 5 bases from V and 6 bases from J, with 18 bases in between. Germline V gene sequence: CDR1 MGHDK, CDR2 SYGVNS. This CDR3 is CASSKTGTRGDTQYF. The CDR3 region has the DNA TGTGCCAGCAGTAAAACCGGGACTCGGGGGGATACGCAGTATTTT.

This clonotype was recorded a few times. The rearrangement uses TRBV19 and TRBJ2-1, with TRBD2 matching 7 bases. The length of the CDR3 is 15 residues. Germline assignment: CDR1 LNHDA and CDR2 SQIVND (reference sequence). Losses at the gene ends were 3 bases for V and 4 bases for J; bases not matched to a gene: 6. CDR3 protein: CASSMGSGPYNEQFF. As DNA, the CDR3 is TGTGCCAGTAGTATGGGTAGCGGGCCTTACAATGAGCAGTTCTTC.

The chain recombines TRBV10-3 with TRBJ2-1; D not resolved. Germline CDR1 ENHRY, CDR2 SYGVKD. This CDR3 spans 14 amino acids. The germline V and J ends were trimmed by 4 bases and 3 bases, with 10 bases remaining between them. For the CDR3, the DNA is TGTGCCATCAGTGCGGATAGAAACTACAATGAGCAGTTCTTC. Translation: CAISADRNYNEQFF.

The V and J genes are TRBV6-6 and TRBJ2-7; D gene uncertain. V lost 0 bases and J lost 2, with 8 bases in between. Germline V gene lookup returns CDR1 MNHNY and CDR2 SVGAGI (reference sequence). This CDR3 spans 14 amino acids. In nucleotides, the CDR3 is TGTGCCAGCAGTTACTCGGCGAGTCCCTACGAGCAGTACTTC. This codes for CASSYSASPYEQYF.

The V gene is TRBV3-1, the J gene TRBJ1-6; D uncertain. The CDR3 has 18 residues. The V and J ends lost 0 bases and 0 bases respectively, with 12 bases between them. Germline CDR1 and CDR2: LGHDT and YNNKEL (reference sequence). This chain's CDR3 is CASSQDPDRSSYNSPLHF. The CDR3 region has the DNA TGTGCCAGCAGCCAAGATCCCGACCGGAGCTCCTATAATTCACCCCTCCACTTT.

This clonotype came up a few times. DNA for the CDR3: TGTGCCAGCAGCCAAGGCCCACAGGGGCCCTCTGGAAACACCATATATTTT. As protein: CASSQGPQGPSGNTIYF. The chain is built from TRBV3-1 and TRBJ1-3; 7 nucleotides match TRBD1. J lost 0 bases, V lost 1 base, and 6 bases had no gene match. The CDR3 runs to 17 residues. Germline loops: CDR1 LGHDT, CDR2 YNNKEL (reference sequence).

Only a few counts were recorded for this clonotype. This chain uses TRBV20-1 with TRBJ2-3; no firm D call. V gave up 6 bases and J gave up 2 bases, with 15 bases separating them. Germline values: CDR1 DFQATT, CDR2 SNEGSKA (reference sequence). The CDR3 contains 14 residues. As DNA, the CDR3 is TGCAGTGCGCCGAATAACTTAAACACAGATACGCAGTATTTT. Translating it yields CSAPNNLNTDTQYF.

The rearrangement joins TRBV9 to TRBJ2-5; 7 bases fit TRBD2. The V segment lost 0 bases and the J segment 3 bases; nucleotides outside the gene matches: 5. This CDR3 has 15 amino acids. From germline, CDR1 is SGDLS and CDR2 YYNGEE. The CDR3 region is CASSVGLREKETQYF. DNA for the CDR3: TGTGCCAGCAGCGTAGGTTTGCGGGAGAAAGAGACCCAGTACTTC. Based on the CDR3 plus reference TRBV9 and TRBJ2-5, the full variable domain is DSGVTQTPKHLITATGQRVTLRCSPRSGDLSVYWYQQSLDQGLQFLIQYYNGEERAKGNILERFSAQQFPDLHSELNLSSLELGDSALYFCASSVGLREKETQYFGPGTRLLVL.

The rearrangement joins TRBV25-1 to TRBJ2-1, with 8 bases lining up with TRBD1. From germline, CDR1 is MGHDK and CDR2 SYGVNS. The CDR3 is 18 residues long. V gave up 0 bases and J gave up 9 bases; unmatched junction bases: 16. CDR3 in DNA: TGTGCCAGCAGTGAATATTACTGGGTAGGGGATACAGGGGGTGAGCAGTTCTTC. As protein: CASSEYYWVGDTGGEQFF. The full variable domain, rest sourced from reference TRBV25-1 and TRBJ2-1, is EADIYQTPRYLVIGTGKKITLECSQTMGHDKMYWYQQDPGMELHLIHYSYGVNSTEKGDLSSESTVSRIRTEHFPLTLESARPSHTSQYLCASSEYYWVGDTGGEQFFGPGTRLTVL.

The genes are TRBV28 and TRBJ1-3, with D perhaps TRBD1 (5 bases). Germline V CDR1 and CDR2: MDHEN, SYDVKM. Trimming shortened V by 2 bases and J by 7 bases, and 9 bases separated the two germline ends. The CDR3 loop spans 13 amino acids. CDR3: CASSLGGRNTIYF. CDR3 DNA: TGTGCCAGCAGTTTAGGGGGGAGGAACACCATATATTTT. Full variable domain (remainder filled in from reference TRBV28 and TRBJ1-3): DVKVTQSSRYLVKRTGEKVFLECVQDMDHENMFWYRQDPGLGLRLIYFSYDVKMKEKGDIPEGYSVSREKKERFSLILESASTNQTSMYLCASSLGGRNTIYFGEGSWLTVV.

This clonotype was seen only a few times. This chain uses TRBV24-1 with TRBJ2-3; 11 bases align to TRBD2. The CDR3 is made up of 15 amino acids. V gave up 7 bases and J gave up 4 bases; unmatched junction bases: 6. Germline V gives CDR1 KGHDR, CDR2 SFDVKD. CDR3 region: CATSFPGLAADTQYF. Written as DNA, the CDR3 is TGTGCCACCAGCTTCCCGGGACTAGCGGCAGATACGCAGTATTTT.

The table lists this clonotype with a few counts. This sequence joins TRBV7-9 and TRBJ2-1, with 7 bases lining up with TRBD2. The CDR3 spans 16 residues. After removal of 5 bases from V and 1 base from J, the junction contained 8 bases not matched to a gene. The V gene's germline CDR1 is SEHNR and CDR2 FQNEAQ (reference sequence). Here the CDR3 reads CASSPRGLGSYNEQFF. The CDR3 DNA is TGTGCCAGCAGCCCTCGCGGACTAGGTTCCTACAATGAGCAGTTCTTC.

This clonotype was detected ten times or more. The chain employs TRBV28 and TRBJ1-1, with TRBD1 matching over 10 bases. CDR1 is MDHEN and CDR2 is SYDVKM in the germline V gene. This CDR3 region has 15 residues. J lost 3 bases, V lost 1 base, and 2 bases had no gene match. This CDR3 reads CASSLYGTGDTEAFF. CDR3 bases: TGTGCCAGCAGTTTATACGGGACAGGGGACACTGAAGCTTTCTTT.

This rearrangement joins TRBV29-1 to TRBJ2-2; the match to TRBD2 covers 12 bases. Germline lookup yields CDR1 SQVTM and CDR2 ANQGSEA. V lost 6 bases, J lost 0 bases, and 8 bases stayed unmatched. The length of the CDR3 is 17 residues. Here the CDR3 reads CSVAGLAGLPNTGELFF. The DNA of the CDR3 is TGCAGCGTCGCGGGACTAGCGGGCCTCCCGAACACCGGGGAGCTGTTTTTT.

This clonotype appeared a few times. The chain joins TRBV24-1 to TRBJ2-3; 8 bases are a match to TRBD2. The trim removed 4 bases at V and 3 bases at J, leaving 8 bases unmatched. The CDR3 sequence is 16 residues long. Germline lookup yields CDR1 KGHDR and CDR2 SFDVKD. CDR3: CATSELAEGGTDTQYF. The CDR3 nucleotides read TGTGCCACCAGTGAACTAGCGGAGGGCGGTACAGATACGCAGTATTTT.

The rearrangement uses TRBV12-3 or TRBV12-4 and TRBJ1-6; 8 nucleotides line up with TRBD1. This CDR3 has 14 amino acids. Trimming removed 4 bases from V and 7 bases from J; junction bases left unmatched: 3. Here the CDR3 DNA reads TGTGCCAGCAGTTCCAGGGGGCGAAATTCACCCCTCCACTTT. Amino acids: CASSSRGRNSPLHF.

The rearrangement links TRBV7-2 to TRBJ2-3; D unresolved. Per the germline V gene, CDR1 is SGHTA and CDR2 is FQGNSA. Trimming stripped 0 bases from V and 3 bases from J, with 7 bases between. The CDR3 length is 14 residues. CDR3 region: CASSLAHSTDTQYF. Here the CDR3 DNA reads TGTGCCAGCAGCTTAGCTCACAGTACAGATACGCAGTATTTT.

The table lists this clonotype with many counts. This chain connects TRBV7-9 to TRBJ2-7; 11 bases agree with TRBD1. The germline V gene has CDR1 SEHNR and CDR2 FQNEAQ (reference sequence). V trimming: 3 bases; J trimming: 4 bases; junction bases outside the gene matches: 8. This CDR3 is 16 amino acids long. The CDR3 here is CASSFPGQGVSYEQYF. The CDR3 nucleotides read TGTGCCAGCAGCTTCCCGGGACAGGGGGTTTCATACGAGCAGTACTTC.

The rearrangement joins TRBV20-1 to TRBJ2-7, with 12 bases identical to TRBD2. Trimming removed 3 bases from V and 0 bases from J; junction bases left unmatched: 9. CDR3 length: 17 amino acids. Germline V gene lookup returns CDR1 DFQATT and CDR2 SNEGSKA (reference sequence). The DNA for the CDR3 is TGCAGTGCTAGGAGTCATTGGACTAGCGGGAACTCCTACGAGCAGTACTTC. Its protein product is CSARSHWTSGNSYEQYF.